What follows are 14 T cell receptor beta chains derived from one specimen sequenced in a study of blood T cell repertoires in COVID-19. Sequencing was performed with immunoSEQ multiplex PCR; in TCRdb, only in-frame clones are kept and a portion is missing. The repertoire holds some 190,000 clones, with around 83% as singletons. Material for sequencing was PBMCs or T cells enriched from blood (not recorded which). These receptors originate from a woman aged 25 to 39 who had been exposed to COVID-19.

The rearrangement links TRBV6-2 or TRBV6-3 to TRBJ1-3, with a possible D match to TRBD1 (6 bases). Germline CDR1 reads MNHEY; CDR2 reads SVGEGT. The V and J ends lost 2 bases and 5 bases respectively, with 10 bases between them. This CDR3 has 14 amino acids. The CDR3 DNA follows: TGTGCCAGCAGTTACGGGACACCCCGAAACACCATATATTTT. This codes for CASSYGTPRNTIYF.

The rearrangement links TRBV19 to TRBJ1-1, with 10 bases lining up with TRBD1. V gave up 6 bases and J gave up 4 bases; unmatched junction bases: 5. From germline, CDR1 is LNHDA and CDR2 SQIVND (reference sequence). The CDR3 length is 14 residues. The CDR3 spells CASRATGGITEAFF. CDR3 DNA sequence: TGTGCCAGTAGGGCGACAGGGGGCATCACTGAAGCTTTCTTT.

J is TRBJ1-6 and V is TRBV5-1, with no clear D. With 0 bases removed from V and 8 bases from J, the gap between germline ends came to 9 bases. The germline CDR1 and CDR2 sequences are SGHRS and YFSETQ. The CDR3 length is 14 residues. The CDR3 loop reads CASSLEVEYSPLHF. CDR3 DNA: TGCGCCAGCAGCTTGGAAGTCGAGTATTCACCCCTCCACTTT.

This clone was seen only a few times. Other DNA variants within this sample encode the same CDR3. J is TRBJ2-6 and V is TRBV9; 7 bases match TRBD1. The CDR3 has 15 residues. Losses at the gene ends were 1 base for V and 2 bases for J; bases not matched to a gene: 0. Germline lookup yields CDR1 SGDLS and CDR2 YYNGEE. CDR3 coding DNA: TGTGCCAGCAGCGTAACAGGGGCTGGGGCCAACGTCCTGACTTTC. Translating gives CASSVTGAGANVLTF.

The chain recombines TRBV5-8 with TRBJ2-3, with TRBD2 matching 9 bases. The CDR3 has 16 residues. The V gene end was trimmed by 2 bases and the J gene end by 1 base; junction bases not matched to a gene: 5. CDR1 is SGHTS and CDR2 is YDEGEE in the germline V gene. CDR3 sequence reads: CASSLQTSGGTDTQYF. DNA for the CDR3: TGTGCCAGCAGCTTACAGACTAGCGGTGGCACAGATACGCAGTATTTT.

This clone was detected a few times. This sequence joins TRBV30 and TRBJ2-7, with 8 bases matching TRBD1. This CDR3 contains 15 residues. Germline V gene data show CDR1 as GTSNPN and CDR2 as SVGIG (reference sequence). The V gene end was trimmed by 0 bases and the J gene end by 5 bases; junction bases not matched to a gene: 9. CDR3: CAWSVLGQGIHEQYF. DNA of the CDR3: TGTGCCTGGAGTGTGTTAGGACAGGGTATCCACGAGCAGTACTTC. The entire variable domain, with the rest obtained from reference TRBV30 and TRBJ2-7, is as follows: SQTIHQWPATLVQPVGSPLSLECTVEGTSNPNLYWYRQAAGRGLQLLFYSVGIGQISSEVPQNLSASRPQDRQFILSSKKLLLSDSGFYLCAWSVLGQGIHEQYFGPGTRLTVT.

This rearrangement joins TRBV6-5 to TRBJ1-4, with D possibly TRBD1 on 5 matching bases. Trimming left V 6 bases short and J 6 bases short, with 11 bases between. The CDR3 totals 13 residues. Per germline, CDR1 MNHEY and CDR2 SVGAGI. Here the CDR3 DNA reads TGTGCCAGCAGCAGGGATTTAGATGAAAAACTGTTTTTT. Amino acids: CASSRDLDEKLFF.

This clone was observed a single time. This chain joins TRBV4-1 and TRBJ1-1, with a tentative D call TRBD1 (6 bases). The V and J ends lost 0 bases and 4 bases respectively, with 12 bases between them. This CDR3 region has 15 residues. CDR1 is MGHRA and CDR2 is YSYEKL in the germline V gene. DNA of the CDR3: TGCGCCAGCAGCCAAGAGGTGCAGGGGATCACTGAAGCTTTCTTT. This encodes CASSQEVQGITEAFF.

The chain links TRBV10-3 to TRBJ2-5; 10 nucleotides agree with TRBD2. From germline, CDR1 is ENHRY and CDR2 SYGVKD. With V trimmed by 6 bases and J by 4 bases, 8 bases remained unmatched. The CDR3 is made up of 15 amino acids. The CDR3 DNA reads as TGTGCCATCAGCCCGTCAGCGGGGGGGGGAGAGACCCAGTACTTC. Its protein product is CAISPSAGGGETQYF.

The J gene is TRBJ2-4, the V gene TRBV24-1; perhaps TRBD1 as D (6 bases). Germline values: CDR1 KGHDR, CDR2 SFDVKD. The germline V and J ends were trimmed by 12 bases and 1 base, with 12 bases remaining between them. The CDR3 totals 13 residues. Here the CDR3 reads CAPPDRAKNIQYF. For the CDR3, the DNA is TGTGCCCCCCCAGACAGGGCCAAAAACATTCAGTACTTC.

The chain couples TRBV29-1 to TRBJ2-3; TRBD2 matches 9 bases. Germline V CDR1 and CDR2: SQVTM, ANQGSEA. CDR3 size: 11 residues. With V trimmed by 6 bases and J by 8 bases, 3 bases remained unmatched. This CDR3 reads CSVLAGPTQYF. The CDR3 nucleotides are TGCAGCGTCCTAGCGGGACCTACGCAGTATTTT.

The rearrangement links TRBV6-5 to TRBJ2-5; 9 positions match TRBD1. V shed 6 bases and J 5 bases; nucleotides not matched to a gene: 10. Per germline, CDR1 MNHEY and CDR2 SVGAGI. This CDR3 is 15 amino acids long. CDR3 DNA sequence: TGTGCCAGCAGAGGACTCGGGACAGGGATTGAGACCCAGTACTTC. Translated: CASRGLGTGIETQYF.

The CDR3 DNA follows: TGTGCCAGCGACCCCGGGACAGGGCCCTACGAGCAGTACTTC. Its protein product is CASDPGTGPYEQYF. The V and J genes are TRBV11-2 and TRBJ2-7; 9 nucleotides align to TRBD1. The germline CDR1 and CDR2 sequences are SGHAT and FQNNGV. The CDR3 has 14 amino acids. Trimming cost V 8 bases and J 2 bases; bases outside gene matches: 7. Complete variable domain (other parts from reference TRBV11-2 and TRBJ2-7): EAGVAQSPRYKIIEKRQSVAFWCNPISGHATLYWYQQILGQGPKLLIQFQNNGVVDDSQLPKDRFSAERLKGVDSTLKIQPAKLEDSAVYLCASDPGTGPYEQYFGPGTRLTVT.

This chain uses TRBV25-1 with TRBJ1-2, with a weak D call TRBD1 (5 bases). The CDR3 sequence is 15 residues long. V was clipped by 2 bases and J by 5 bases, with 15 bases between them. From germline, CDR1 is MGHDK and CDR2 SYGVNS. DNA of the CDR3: TGTGCCAGCAGTGAAGGCATGGGGCCAAGGTATGGCTACACCTTC. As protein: CASSEGMGPRYGYTF.